These 23 T cell receptor beta chains originate from one sample sequenced in a study of T-cell reconstitution after alpha-beta-depleted transplantation in children. The authors prepared the TCRbeta library with unique molecular identifiers. One entry per CDR3 protein, called by TCRdb with MiXCR from the PCR reads. Among around 300,000 distinct CDR3 sequences listed, roughly 12% were seen once. The specimen was peripheral blood, collected 180 days after TCRalphabeta/CD19-depleted stem cell transplant. These receptors came from a male patient aged 2-10 years who had a stem cell transplant for chronic granulomatous disease, so the T cells may come from the graft donor.

This clonotype was seen many times. This sequence joins TRBV6-1 and TRBJ1-4, with 7 positions matching TRBD1. With V trimmed by 6 bases and J by 2 bases, 3 bases remained unmatched. The CDR3 spans 14 residues. Germline V CDR1 and CDR2: MNHNS, SASEGT. As DNA, the CDR3 is TGTGCCAGCAGGTTGACAGGGACTAATGAAAAACTGTTTTTT. Protein product: CASRLTGTNEKLFF.

This clonotype was counted at least ten times. J is TRBJ2-1 and V is TRBV12-3 or TRBV12-4; maybe TRBD1 (6 bases). Trimming stripped 4 bases from V and 4 bases from J, with 11 bases between. The CDR3 consists of 14 residues. The CDR3 DNA follows: TGTGCCAGCAGTTCGCGGACAGTATACAATGAGCAGTTCTTC. Its translation: CASSSRTVYNEQFF.

The sample holds many counts of this clonotype. The rearrangement joins TRBV25-1 to TRBJ2-2; 13 bases map to TRBD2. The CDR3 runs to 19 residues. CDR1 and CDR2 (germline): MGHDK, SYGVNS. The trim removed 7 bases at V and 7 bases at J, leaving 18 bases unmatched. CDR3 sequence (DNA): TGTGCCAGCACCGGCGGGGTTACTAGCGGGAGGGCCGTGATCGGGGAGCTGTTTTTT. The encoded protein is CASTGGVTSGRAVIGELFF.

On this clonotype itself: A much larger clone lies a single base off, so this may be a read error. The V and J genes are TRBV29-1 and TRBJ2-3, with D unresolved. The CDR3 covers 8 residues. Germline assignment: CDR1 SQVTM and CDR2 ANQGSEA. CDR3 in DNA: TGCAGCGTTGAAAGCACGCATTTT. The encoded protein is CSVESTHF.

This clonotype was counted many times. CDR3 sequence reads: CASSSRLAAGTDTQYF. In DNA form, the CDR3 reads TGTGCCAGCAGCAGTCGTCTAGCGGCTGGCACAGATACGCAGTATTTT. The chain is built from TRBV7-6 and TRBJ2-3; 7 bases agree with TRBD2. J was trimmed by 1 base and V by 5 bases; bases with no gene match: 9. The CDR3 loop spans 16 amino acids. Germline-derived CDR1 and CDR2 are SGHVS and FNYEAQ.

For this clonotype: A much larger clonotype is one base distant, so this may be a read error. This chain connects TRBV12-3 or TRBV12-4 to TRBJ2-7, with D tentatively TRBD1 (5 bases). This CDR3 is 15 amino acids long. V was cut by 7 bases and J by 5 bases, with 21 bases left in between. CDR3 nucleotide sequence: TGTGCCAGCACCAAAGCGACAGTCTTTTACCACGAGCAGTACTTC. It translates to CASTKATVFYHEQYF.

This clonotype has a single count. A much larger clone lies one base from this, so it may be a read error. CDR3 nucleotide sequence: TGCAGCGGAGGGGACAATGAGCATTTCTTC. As protein: CSGGDNEHFF. The rearrangement joins TRBV29-1 to TRBJ2-1; D might be TRBD1 (6 bases). The CDR3 contains 10 residues. Germline CDR1 SQVTM, CDR2 ANQGSEA.

This clonotype was observed many times. CDR3 in DNA: TGCAGTGCTAGAGATCGGAGAACAGGATGGGTATACAATGAGCAGTTCTTC. It yields the protein CSARDRRTGWVYNEQFF. The chain joins TRBV20-1 to TRBJ2-1; D is possibly TRBD1 (5 bases). The CDR3 loop spans 17 amino acids. V lost 0 bases to trimming and J lost 4 bases, with 19 bases between them. Germline CDR1 is DFQATT and CDR2 is SNEGSKA (reference sequence).

This clonotype was seen ten or more times. The rearrangement joins TRBV4-1 to TRBJ1-4, with D perhaps TRBD1 (6 bases). CDR3 size: 16 residues. Trimming took off 0 bases at V and 8 bases at J, with 16 bases between the two ends. In germline, CDR1 is MGHRA, CDR2 YSYEKL. Here the CDR3 DNA reads TGCGCCAGCAGCCAAGATTACGGAGGGGGGAAGGAAAAACTGTTTTTT. This gives the protein CASSQDYGGGKEKLFF.

This clonotype was observed many times. This chain connects TRBV20-1 to TRBJ2-1, with TRBD1 matching 8 bases. The V segment lost 4 bases and the J segment 6 bases; nucleotides outside the gene matches: 8. The CDR3 totals 14 residues. From germline, CDR1 is DFQATT and CDR2 SNEGSKA (reference sequence). CDR3 in amino acids: CSATRTGSRNEQFF. The CDR3 DNA reads as TGCAGTGCTACGAGGACAGGGAGCCGCAATGAGCAGTTCTTC.

This clonotype was seen many times. The chain couples TRBV27 to TRBJ2-2; D may correspond to TRBD1 or TRBD2 (5 bases each). The V gene lost 6 bases and the J gene lost 2 bases, with 13 bases spanning the gap. The CDR3 covers 15 residues. Germline assignment: CDR1 MNHEY and CDR2 SMNVEV (reference sequence). CDR3 residues: CASSPRGANTGELFF. CDR3 coding DNA: TGTGCCAGCAGCCCTAGAGGGGCCAACACCGGGGAGCTGTTTTTT.

Regarding this clonotype: One base away lies a much larger clone, so this may be a sequencing read error. This chain joins TRBV12-3 or TRBV12-4 and TRBJ1-3; D remains unclear. This CDR3 is built from 13 residues. For the CDR3, the DNA is TGTGCCTGCCCGGAAGTCTCTAGAAACACCATATATTTT. The encoded protein is CACPEVSRNTIYF.

At least ten counts were recorded for this clonotype. The rearrangement uses TRBV6-5 and TRBJ1-1; D possibly corresponds to TRBD1 (5 bases). Germline V gives CDR1 MNHEY, CDR2 SVGAGI. There are 14 residues in the CDR3. The germline V and J ends were trimmed by 3 bases and 6 bases, with 14 bases remaining between them. The CDR3 bases are TGTGCCAGCAGTTATCGGGACGGTAACGCTGAAGCTTTCTTT. Translating gives CASSYRDGNAEAFF.

This clonotype was observed many times. This rearrangement joins TRBV12-3 or TRBV12-4 to TRBJ1-3; D unresolved. This CDR3 has 14 amino acids. V lost 3 bases and J 0 bases, leaving 6 bases between the germline ends. The CDR3: CASSFSTSGNTIYF. As DNA, the CDR3 is TGTGCCAGCAGTTTCTCCACCTCTGGAAACACCATATATTTT.

This clonotype was detected only a few times. The chain joins TRBV18 to TRBJ2-7; the match to TRBD1 covers 9 bases. V was clipped by 6 bases and J by 1 base; unmatched bases: 1. Germline CDR1 is KGHSH and CDR2 is LQKENI. The CDR3 is 13 amino acids. CDR3 sequence: CASSGTGSYEQYF. The CDR3 nucleotides read TGTGCCAGCTCCGGGACAGGGTCCTACGAGCAGTACTTC.

This clonotype was counted many times. This chain joins TRBV28 and TRBJ2-1; tentatively, D is TRBD2 (6 bases). Trimming took off 2 bases at V and 2 bases at J, with 10 bases between the two ends. Germline CDR1 MDHEN, CDR2 SYDVKM. CDR3 length: 15 amino acids. The CDR3 nucleotides are TGTGCCAGCAGTTTACCCGGGAGCGCCTACAATGAGCAGTTCTTC. Protein: CASSLPGSAYNEQFF.

This clonotype has ten or more counts. The genes are TRBV5-5 and TRBJ1-1; D is ambiguous. The CDR3 extends over 12 amino acids. Trimming removed 2 bases from V and 5 bases from J, with 7 bases in between. Germline V gives CDR1 SGHKS, CDR2 YYEKEE (reference sequence). CDR3 DNA: TGTGCCAGCAGCTTCGAAGGGACTGAAGCTTTCTTT. Protein sequence: CASSFEGTEAFF.

This clonotype showed up many times. This rearrangement joins TRBV11-2 to TRBJ2-1, with D unclear. This CDR3 is built from 13 residues. Germline-derived CDR1 and CDR2 are SGHAT and FQNNGV. Trimming took off 5 bases at V and 5 bases at J, with 10 bases between the two ends. The DNA of the CDR3 is TGTGCCAGCAGCCATATAAGGGACAATGAGCAGTTCTTC. It codes for CASSHIRDNEQFF.

This clonotype has ten or more counts. The chain carries TRBV20-1 and TRBJ2-7; tentatively, D is TRBD1 (6 bases). CDR3 size: 15 residues. Germline V gives CDR1 DFQATT, CDR2 SNEGSKA (reference sequence). The V gene lost 5 bases and the J gene lost 2 bases, with 19 bases spanning the gap. CDR3 DNA: TGCAGTGCTGGGACCCTAGGGGGTAGGACCTACGAGCAGTACTTC. Encoded protein: CSAGTLGGRTYEQYF.

There are many counts of this clonotype. The chain employs TRBV7-6 and TRBJ1-1; D is perhaps TRBD1 (6 bases). CDR1 is SGHVS and CDR2 is FNYEAQ in the germline V gene. The CDR3 loop spans 14 amino acids. The V gene lost 6 bases and the J gene lost 0 bases, with 11 bases spanning the gap. This CDR3 is CASSAGALNTEAFF. The CDR3 bases are TGTGCCAGCAGTGCAGGGGCCCTGAACACTGAAGCTTTCTTT.

The chain is built from TRBV5-6 and TRBJ2-1, with a tentative D call TRBD2 (6 bases). The germline V and J ends were trimmed by 4 bases and 7 bases, with 24 bases remaining between them. The CDR3 runs to 17 residues. The germline gives CDR1 SGHDT, CDR2 YYEEEE. The CDR3 is CASSEISWAGRGNEQFF. The CDR3 bases are TGTGCCAGCAGCGAAATCTCCTGGGCGGGAAGGGGTAATGAGCAGTTCTTC.

This clonotype was observed many times. V and J are TRBV6-1 and TRBJ2-3; 8 positions agree with TRBD1. The CDR3 covers 15 residues. The trim removed 11 bases at V and 3 bases at J, leaving 13 bases unmatched. The germline CDR1 and CDR2 sequences are MNHNS and SASEGT. Here the CDR3 DNA reads TGTGCCTCAGGTGTGGCAGGGGGCGTTACAGATACGCAGTATTTT. It encodes CASGVAGGVTDTQYF.

This clonotype has ten or more counts. The chain joins TRBV20-1 to TRBJ1-1; D gene ambiguous. CDR1 and CDR2 (germline): DFQATT, SNEGSKA (reference sequence). V was pared by 2 bases and J by 0 bases, with 4 bases between. CDR3 size: 12 residues. The CDR3 region has the DNA TGCAGTGCTAGAATCGTGAACACTGAAGCTTTCTTT. Protein sequence: CSARIVNTEAFF.